This T cell receptor (beta chain) was retrieved from a study of PD-L1 blockade in urothelial cancer. Study background: A median roughly 140,000 T cells were found in blood samples.

TCRdb keeps only in-frame clones here, not all; method: immunoSEQ multiplex PCR. The sample has roughly 87,000 clones, roughly 90% seen once. CDR3 length: 13 amino acids. Germline CDR1 is MGHRA and CDR2 is YSYEKL. Losses at the gene ends were 4 bases for V and 4 bases for J; bases not matched to a gene: 2. The time point denotes: pretreatment peripheral blood. By frequency in the sample, this clone is medium-sized. The clonotype comes from an elderly woman with urothelial cancer. V is TRBV4-1 and J is TRBJ1-1, with TRBD1 matching 8 bases. The material sequenced was PBMCs, taken around atezolizumab (anti-PD-L1) treatment. The CDR3 DNA reads TGCGCCAGCAGCCGGACAGGGCCCACTGAAGCTTTCTTT. This codes for CASSRTGPTEAFF.